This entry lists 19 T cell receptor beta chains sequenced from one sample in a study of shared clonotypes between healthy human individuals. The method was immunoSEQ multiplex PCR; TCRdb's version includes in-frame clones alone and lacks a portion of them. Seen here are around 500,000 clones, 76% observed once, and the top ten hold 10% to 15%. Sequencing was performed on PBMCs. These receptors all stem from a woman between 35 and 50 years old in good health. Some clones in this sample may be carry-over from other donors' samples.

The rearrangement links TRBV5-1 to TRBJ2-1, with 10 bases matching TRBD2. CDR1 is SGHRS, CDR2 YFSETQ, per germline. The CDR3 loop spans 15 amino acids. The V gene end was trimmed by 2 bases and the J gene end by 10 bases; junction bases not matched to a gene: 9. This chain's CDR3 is CASSLVLAGVWEQFF. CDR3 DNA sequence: TGCGCCAGCAGCTTAGTTCTAGCGGGAGTATGGGAGCAGTTCTTC.

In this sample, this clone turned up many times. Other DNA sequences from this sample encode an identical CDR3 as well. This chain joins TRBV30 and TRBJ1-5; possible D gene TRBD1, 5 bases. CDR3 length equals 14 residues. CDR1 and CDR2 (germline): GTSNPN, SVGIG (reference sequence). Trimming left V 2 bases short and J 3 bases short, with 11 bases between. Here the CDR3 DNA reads TGTGCCTGGAGTACTAGACAGAACAATCAGCCCCAGCATTTT. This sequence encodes CAWSTRQNNQPQHF. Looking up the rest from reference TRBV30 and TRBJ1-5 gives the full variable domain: SQTIHQWPATLVQPVGSPLSLECTVEGTSNPNLYWYRQAAGRGLQLLFYSVGIGQISSEVPQNLSASRPQDRQFILSSKKLLLSDSGFYLCAWSTRQNNQPQHFGDGTRLSIL.

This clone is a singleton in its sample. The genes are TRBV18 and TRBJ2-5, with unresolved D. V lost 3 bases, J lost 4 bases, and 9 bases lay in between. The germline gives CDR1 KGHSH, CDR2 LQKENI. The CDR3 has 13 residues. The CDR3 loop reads CASSPRQRETQYF. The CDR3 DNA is TGTGCCAGCTCACCCCGGCAGAGAGAGACCCAGTACTTC.

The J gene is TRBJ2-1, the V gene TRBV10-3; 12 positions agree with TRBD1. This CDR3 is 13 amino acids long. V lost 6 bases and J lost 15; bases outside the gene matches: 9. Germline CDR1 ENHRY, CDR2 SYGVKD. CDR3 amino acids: CAIRFEGQGAPFF. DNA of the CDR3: TGTGCCATCAGATTCGAGGGACAGGGGGCCCCGTTCTTC.

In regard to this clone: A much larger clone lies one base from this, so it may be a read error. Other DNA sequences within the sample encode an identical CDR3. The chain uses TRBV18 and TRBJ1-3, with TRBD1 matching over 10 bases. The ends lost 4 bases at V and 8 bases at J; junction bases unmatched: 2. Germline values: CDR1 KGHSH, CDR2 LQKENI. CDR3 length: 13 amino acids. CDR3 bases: TGTGCCAGCTCACTGGACAGGGGGGACACCATATATTTT. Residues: CASSLDRGDTIYF. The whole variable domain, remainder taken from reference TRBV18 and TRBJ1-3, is NAGVMQNPRHLVRRRGQEARLRCSPMKGHSHVYWYRQLPEEGLKFMVYLQKENIIDESGMPKERFSAEFPKEGPSILRIQQVVRGDSAAYFCASSLDRGDTIYFGEGSWLTVV.

The CDR3 nucleotides read TGCGCCAGCAGCTGGGGACAGGGTGAGCTAGGGGAGCAGTTCTTC. Protein: CASSWGQGELGEQFF. The gene calls are TRBV5-1 and TRBJ2-1; TRBD1 aligns across 9 bases. Germline values: CDR1 SGHRS, CDR2 YFSETQ. V shed 3 bases, J shed 10 bases, and the junction held 11 bases outside the gene matches. This CDR3 is 15 amino acids long.

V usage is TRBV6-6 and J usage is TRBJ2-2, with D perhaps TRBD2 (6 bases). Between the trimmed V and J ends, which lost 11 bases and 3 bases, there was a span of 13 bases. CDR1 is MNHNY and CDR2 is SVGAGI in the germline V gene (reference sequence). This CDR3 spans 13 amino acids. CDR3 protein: CAHGSRHTGELFF. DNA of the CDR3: TGTGCCCACGGGAGCAGGCACACCGGGGAGCTGTTTTTT.

CDR3 in amino acids: CASSLDVNTEAFF. The CDR3 DNA sequence: TGTGCCAGCAGCTTAGACGTAAACACTGAAGCTTTCTTT. This chain connects TRBV11-2 to TRBJ1-1; no definite D call. The CDR3 spans 13 residues. Germline CDR1 is SGHAT and CDR2 is FQNNGV. Trimming shortened V by 0 bases and J by 2 bases, and 4 bases separated the two germline ends.

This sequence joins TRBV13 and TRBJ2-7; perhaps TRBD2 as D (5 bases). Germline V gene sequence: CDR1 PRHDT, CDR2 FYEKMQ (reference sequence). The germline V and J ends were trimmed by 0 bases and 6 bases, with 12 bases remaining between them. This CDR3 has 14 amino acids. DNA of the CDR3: TGTGCCAGCAGCTTAGGGCGATTACTAGGCGAGCAGTACTTC. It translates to CASSLGRLLGEQYF.

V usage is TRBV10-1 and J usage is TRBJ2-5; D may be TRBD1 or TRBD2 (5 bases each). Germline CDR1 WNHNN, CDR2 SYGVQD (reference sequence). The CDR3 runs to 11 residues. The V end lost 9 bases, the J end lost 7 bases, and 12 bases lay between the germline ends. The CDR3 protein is CASVDGGTQYF. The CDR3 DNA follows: TGCGCCAGTGTCGATGGGGGGACCCAGTACTTC.

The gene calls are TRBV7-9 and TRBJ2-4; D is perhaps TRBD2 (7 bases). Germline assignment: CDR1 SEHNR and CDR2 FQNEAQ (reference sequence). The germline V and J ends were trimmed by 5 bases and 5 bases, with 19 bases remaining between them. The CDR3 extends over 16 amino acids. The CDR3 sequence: CASSPPPGGVQNIQYF. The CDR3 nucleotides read TGTGCCAGCAGCCCCCCCCCGGGGGGCGTGCAAAACATTCAGTACTTC.

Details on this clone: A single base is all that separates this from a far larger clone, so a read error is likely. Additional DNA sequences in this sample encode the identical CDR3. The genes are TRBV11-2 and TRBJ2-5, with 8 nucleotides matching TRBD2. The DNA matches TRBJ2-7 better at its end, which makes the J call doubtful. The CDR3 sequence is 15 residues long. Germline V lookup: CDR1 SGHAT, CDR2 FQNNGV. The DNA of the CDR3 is TGTGCTAGCAGCTTTCAGACCGGGACTAGGAACGAGCAGTACTTC. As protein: CASSFQTGTRNEQYF.

The CDR3 DNA reads TGTGCCAGCAGTTTTGGAATACTATACGAGCAGTACTTC. This sequence encodes CASSFGILYEQYF. This chain uses TRBV28 with TRBJ2-7; D call uncertain. CDR1 is MDHEN and CDR2 is SYDVKM in the germline V gene. Trimming removed 3 bases from V and 4 bases from J, with 10 bases in between. The CDR3 is made up of 13 amino acids.

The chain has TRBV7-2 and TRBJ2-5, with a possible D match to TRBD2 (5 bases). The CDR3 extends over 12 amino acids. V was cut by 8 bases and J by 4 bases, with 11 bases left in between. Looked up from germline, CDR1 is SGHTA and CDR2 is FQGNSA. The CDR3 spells CASSDGIETQYF. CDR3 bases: TGTGCCAGCTCCGACGGGATAGAGACCCAGTACTTC.

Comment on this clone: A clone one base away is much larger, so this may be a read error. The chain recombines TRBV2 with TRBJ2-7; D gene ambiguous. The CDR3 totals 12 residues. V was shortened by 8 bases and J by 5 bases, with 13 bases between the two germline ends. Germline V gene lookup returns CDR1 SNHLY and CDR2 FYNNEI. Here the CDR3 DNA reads TGTGCCAGCCTCGAGACTCGGGACGAGCAGTACTTC. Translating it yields CASLETRDEQYF.

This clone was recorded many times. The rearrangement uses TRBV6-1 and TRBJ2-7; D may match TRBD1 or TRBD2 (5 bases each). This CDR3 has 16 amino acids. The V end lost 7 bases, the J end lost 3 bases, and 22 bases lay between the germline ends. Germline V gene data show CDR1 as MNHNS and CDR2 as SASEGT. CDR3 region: CASIEGILGRYYEQYF. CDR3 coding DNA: TGTGCCAGCATTGAGGGGATTCTCGGTCGGTACTACGAGCAGTACTTC.

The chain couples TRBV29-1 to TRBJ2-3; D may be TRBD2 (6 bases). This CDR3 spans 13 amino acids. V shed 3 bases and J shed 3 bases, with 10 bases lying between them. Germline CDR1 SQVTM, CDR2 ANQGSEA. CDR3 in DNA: TGCAGCGTTGACCCGGGAGCTACAGATACGCAGTATTTT. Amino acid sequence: CSVDPGATDTQYF.

CDR3 residues: CASSLLGSYEQYF. The CDR3, as DNA: TGTGCCAGCAGCCTCTTAGGCTCCTACGAGCAGTACTTC. The V call is TRBV11-3, the J call TRBJ2-7; D is uncertain. In germline, CDR1 is SGHNT, CDR2 YENEEA. The V and J ends lost 5 bases and 0 bases respectively, with 8 bases between them. This CDR3 has 13 amino acids.

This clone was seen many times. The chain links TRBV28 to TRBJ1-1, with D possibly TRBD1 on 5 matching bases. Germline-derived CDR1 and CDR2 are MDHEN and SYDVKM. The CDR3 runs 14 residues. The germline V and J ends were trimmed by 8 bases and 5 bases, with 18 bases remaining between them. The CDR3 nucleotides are TGTGCCAGCCCACCCCCCGGGGCCAGGACTGAAGCTTTCTTT. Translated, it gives CASPPPGARTEAFF.